The T cell receptor (beta chain) under discussion was sequenced for a study of STAT5B mutations in CD4+ large granular lymphocyte leukemia (dated 2022 in TCRdb). About the full investigation: Among healthy controls, the CDR3 'QG' motif was associated with a particular HLA allele. The study compared the TCRbeta repertoires of patients with CD4+ T-cell large granular lymphocyte leukemia against those of healthy blood donors. Flow cytometry on FACSCanto II or FACSVerse showed that the purified fractions were more than 95% pure among lymphocytes. What the study reported, not specific to this receptor: Data were not HLA-matched; higher clonality in CD4+ versus CD8+ T-LGLL could reflect the relatively small sample size. Each patient's main leukemic clonotypes were private, but roughly 25% of these clonotypes showed up at low frequency in the non-leukemic repertoires of other patients. Compared with healthy CD4+ repertoires, CD4-sorted patient repertoires appeared more clonal, and this difference remained even after the putative leukemic clones were removed.

Buffy coats from under 40 blood donors, supplied by the Finnish Red Cross blood service, were used as healthy controls. All TCR-sequenced material derived from peripheral blood: patient blood samples and healthy donor buffy coats. Ficoll-Hypaque gradient centrifugation was used to isolate peripheral blood mononuclear cells. CD4+ cells were purified magnetically from the buffy coats of healthy controls. The Gentra Puregene Cell and Tissue kit was used for genomic DNA extraction, and quantification was performed on a Qubit 2.0 fluorometer. The immunoSEQ assay at survey resolution was applied to genomic DNA for sequencing of TCRbeta rearrangements. As for how the authors treated the data: In the TCR sequencing data, the lowest productive clonotype frequency that could be detected was 2.59 x 10-5. Analyses included only productive TCRbeta rearrangements, meaning complete and in-frame sequences. The clonality of each sample was calculated as Simpson clonality in the immunoSEQ Analyzer version 3.0. Clones were binned by frequency as very rare, small, medium, large (1-20%) or hyperexpanded (>20%). OLGA 1.2.3 estimated generation probabilities, VDJtools produced V-gene circos plots, VDJdb was queried for specificities, and GLIPH identified CDR3 motifs. TCRdb carries this immuneACCESS record with in-frame sequences only. Its versions omit some clonotypes, under half of them owing to an unresolved V gene in the studies checked, with the rest unexplained. Clone size and the V and J calls come from that table; the DNA yielded D and trimming. Here the sample has 30,000 to 40,000 clones; around 76% occur a single time. About 2% of the sample is in the top ten clones.

Of note for this clone: No cognate antigen has been identified for it. Base-call qualities are not available, and no considerably larger clone is one nucleotide away.

This TCR was sampled from a human donor in good health. Sequencing used CD4+ T cells from blood buffy coats.

The bases read TGTGCCAGCAGCTTGGTGGTGGGGACAGGGGGTTTAGGCACTGAAGCTTTCTTT. It translates to CASSLVVGTGGLGTEAFF. The rearranged segments are TRBV7-6 and TRBJ1-1, and 11 junction bases match TRBD1. CDR1 is given as SGHVS and CDR2 as FNYEAQ, both from the germline V gene. Compared with germline, V lacks 3 bases and J lacks 4 bases; bases without a gene match: 13. From cysteine to phenylalanine, the CDR3 is 18 amino acids long. Only the CDR3 DNA is retained, 54 bases long and in frame from the first base. The entire variable domain, with the stretches around the CDR3 drawn from the reference TRBV7-6 and TRBJ1-1 proteins, is GAGVSQSPRYKVTKRGQDVALRCDPISGHVSLYWYRQALGQGPEFLTYFNYEAQQDKSGLPNDRFSAERPEGSISTLTIQRTEQRDSAMYRCASSLVVGTGGLGTEAFFGQGTRLTVV.